This T cell receptor (beta chain) came from a study of technical replicates of blood from a handful of donors. Per the germline V gene, CDR1 is SGHNT and CDR2 is YYREEE (reference sequence). With 0 bases removed from V and 2 bases from J, the gap between germline ends came to 8 bases. The CDR3 sequence is 14 residues long. Assay: immunoSEQ multiplex PCR; the TCRdb copy retains only in-frame clones and omits some. Among approximately 92,000 clones, approximately 96% were seen once, and the ten largest hold roughly 0.3%. The sample consisted of T cells isolated from PBMCs. The gene calls are TRBV5-4 and TRBJ1-1; D gene unclear. This sequence originates from a human donor in good health. The CDR3 DNA reads as TGTGCCAGCAGCTTGGGCGGGAGAAACACTGAAGCTTTCTTT. Residues: CASSLGGRNTEAFF.